This TCR beta chain was captured in a study of blood T cells in healthy people across ages. Study observations and caveats: It was the long-lived donors that had more naive CD4+ cells and higher diversity than aged donors.

A second PCR, run for roughly 7 to 11 cycles, used a sample-barcoded 5' primer plus a J-beta primer mix. Individual samples furnished no less than 2.5 million CDR3-containing paired-end reads apiece. TCRdb re-called the 5' RACE reads with MiXCR, one entry per CDR3 protein. Altogether some 860,000 distinct CDR3 sequences are present, approximately 60% being singletons, with the ten largest covering around 24%. The germline V gene encodes CDR1 SEHNR and CDR2 FQNEAQ (reference sequence). The CDR3 is 15 residues long. Trimming cost V 2 bases and J 4 bases, with 12 bases left between them. With respect to this clonotype: The antigen remains undetermined.

The V call is TRBV7-9, the J call TRBJ2-1, with D hard to call. This TCR came from a man aged 40-55 years in good health. The sequenced material came from blood. DNA for the CDR3: TGTGCCAGCAGCTTAATAAACGAGATTTACAATGAGCAGTTCTTC. Protein sequence: CASSLINEIYNEQFF.